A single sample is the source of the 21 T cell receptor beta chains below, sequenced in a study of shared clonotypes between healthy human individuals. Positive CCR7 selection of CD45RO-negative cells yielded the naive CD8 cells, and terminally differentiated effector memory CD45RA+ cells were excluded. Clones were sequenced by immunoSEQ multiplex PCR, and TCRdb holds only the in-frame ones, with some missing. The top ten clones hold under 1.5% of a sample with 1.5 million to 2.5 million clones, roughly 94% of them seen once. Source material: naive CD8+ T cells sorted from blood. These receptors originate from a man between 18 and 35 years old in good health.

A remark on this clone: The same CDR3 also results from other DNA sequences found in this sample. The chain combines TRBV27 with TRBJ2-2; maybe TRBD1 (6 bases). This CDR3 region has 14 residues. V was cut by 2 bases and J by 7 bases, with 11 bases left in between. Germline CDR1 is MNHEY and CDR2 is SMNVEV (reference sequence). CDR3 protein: CASSLGQGIGELFF. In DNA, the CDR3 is TGTGCCAGCAGTTTAGGGCAGGGGATCGGGGAGCTGTTTTTT.

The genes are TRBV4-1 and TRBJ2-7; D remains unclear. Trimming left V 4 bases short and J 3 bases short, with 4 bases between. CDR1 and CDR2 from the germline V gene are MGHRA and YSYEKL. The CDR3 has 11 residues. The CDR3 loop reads CASSRDYEQYF. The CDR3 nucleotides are TGCGCCAGCAGCCGGGACTACGAGCAGTACTTC.

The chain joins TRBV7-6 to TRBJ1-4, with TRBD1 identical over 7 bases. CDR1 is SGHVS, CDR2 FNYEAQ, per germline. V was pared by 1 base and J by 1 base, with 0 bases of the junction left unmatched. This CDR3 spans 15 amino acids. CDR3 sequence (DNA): TGTGCCAGCAGCTTAGGACAGGGAACTAATGAAAAACTGTTTTTT. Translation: CASSLGQGTNEKLFF.

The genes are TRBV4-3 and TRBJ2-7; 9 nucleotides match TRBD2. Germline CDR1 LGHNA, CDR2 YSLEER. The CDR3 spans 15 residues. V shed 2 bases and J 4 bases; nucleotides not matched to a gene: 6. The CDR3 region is CASSQSSSGRYEQYF. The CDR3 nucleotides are TGCGCCAGCAGCCAATCGTCCAGCGGGAGGTACGAGCAGTACTTC.

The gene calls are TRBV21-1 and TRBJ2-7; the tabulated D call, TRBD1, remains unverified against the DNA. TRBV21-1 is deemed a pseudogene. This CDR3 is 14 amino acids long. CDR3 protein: CASHRGLRSYEQYF. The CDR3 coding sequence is TGTGCCAGCCACAGGGGCCTTAGGTCCTACGAGCAGTACTTC.

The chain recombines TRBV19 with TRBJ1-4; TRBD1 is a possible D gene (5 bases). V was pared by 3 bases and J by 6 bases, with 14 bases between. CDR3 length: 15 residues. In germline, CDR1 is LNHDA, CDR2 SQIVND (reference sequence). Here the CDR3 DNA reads TGTGCCAGTAGTATCGTCGGGGCCGGGGATGAAAAACTGTTTTTT. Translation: CASSIVGAGDEKLFF.

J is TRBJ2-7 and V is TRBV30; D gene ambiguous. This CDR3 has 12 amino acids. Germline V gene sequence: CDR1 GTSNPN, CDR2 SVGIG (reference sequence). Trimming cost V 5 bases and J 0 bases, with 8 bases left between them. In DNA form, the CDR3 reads TGTGCCTGGGGAGAGCCCTCCTACGAGCAGTACTTC. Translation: CAWGEPSYEQYF.

CDR3: CASSLAPSTGDHYTGELFF. The DNA for the CDR3 is TGTGCCAGCAGCTTAGCGCCGTCTACAGGGGACCATTACACCGGGGAGCTGTTTTTT. This sequence joins TRBV7-9 and TRBJ2-2; 7 bases match TRBD1. Trimming at V came to 0 bases and at J to 3 bases, leaving 13 bases not matched to a gene. The CDR3 sequence is 19 residues long. Per germline, CDR1 SEHNR and CDR2 FQNEAQ (reference sequence).

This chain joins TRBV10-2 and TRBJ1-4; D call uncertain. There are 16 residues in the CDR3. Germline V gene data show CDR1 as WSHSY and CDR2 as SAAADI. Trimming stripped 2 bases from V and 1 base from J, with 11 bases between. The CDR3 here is CASSEGISVTNEKLFF. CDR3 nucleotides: TGCGCCAGCAGTGAGGGAATCTCTGTAACTAATGAAAAACTGTTTTTT.

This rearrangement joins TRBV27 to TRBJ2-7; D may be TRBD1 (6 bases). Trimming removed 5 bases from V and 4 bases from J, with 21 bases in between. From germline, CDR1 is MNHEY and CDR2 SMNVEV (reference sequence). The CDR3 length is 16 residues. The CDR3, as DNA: TGTGCCAGCAGTCTCACAGGGACCGCCTTCCATTACGAGCAGTACTTC. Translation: CASSLTGTAFHYEQYF.

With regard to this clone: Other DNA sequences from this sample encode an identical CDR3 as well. The CDR3 nucleotides read TGTGCCAGCAGTTACTCGGAGGGAACAGATACGCAGTATTTT. Encoded protein: CASSYSEGTDTQYF. The genes are TRBV6-5 and TRBJ2-3, with a tentative D call TRBD2 (6 bases). CDR3 size: 14 residues. The V gene's germline CDR1 is MNHEY and CDR2 SVGAGI. Trimming took off 0 bases at V and 3 bases at J, with 7 bases between the two ends.

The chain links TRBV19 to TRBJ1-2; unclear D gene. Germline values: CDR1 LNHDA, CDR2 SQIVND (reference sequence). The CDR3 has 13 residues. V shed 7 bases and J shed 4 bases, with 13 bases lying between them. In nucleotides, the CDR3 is TGTGCCAGTAACGACGGCACGTCCTATGGCTACACCTTC. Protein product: CASNDGTSYGYTF.

CDR3 sequence (DNA): TGTGCCAGCAGCTTGGAGGAGTTCGGAGAGACCCAGTACTTC. This encodes CASSLEEFGETQYF. The chain joins TRBV5-6 to TRBJ2-5; D is ambiguous. The CDR3 covers 14 residues. Germline values: CDR1 SGHDT, CDR2 YYEEEE. The V end was cut by 0 bases, the J end by 4 bases, with 10 bases between.

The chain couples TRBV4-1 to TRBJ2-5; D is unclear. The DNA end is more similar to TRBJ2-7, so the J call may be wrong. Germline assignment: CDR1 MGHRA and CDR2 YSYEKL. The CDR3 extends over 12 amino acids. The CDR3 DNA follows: TGCGCCAGCAGCCAAGCTGGTTACGAGCAGTACTTC. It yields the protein CASSQAGYEQYF.

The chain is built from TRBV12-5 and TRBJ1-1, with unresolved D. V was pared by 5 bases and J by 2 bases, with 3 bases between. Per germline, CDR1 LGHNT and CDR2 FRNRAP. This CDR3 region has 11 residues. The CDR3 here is CASGINTEAFF. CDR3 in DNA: TGTGCTAGTGGTATAAACACTGAAGCTTTCTTT. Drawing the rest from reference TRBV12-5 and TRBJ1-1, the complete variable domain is DARVTQTPRHKVTEMGQEVTMRCQPILGHNTVFWYRQTMMQGLELLAYFRNRAPLDDSGMPKDRFSAEMPDATLATLKIQPSEPRDSAVYFCASGINTEAFFGQGTRLTVV.

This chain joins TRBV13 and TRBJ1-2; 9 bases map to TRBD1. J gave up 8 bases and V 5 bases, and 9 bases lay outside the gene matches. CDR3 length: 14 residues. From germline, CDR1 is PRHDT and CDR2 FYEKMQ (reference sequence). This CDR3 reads CASSPTGQGVGYTF. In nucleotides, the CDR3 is TGTGCCAGCAGCCCTACGGGACAGGGAGTAGGCTACACCTTC.

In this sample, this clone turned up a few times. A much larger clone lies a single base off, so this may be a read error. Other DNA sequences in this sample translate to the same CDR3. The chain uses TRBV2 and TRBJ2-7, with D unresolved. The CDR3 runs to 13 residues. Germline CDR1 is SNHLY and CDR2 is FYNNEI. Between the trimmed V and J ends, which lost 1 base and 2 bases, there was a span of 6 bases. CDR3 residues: CASSEGVAYEQYF. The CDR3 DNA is TGTGCCAGCAGTGAAGGGGTGGCCTACGAGCAGTACTTC.

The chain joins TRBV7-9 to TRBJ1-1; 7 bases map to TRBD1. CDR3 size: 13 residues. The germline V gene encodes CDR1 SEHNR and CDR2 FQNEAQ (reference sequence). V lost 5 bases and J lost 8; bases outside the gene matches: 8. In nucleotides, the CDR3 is TGTGCCAGCAGCCCGCGACAGGGCTTGGAAGCTTTCTTT. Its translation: CASSPRQGLEAFF. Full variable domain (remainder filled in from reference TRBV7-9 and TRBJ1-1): DTGVSQNPRHKITKRGQNVTFRCDPISEHNRLYWYRQTLGQGPEFLTYFQNEAQLEKSRLLSDRFSAERPKGSFSTLEIQRTEQGDSAMYLCASSPRQGLEAFFGQGTRLTVV.

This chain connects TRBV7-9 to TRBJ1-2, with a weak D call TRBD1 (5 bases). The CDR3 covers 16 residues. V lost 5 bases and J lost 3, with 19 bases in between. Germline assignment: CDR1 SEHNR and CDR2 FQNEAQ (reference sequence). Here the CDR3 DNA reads TGTGCCAGCAGCGACGATGGGACCCGCCAGGACTATGGCTACACCTTC. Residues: CASSDDGTRQDYGYTF.

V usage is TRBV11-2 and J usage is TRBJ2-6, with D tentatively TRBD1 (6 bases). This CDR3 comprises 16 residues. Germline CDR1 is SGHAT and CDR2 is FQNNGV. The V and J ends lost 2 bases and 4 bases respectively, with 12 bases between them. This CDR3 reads CASSLTPGEGANVLTF. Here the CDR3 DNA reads TGTGCCAGCAGCTTAACCCCAGGGGAAGGGGCCAACGTCCTGACTTTC.

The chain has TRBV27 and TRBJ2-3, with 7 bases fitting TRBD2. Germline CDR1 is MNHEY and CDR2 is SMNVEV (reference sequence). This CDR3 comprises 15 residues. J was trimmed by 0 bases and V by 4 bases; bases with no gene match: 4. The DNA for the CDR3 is TGTGCCAGCAGTTACGAACTAGCGAGCACAGATACGCAGTATTTT. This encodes CASSYELASTDTQYF.